This T cell receptor beta chain was identified in a study of T cell responses to AZD1222 COVID-19 vaccine. Turning to the study itself: Second-dose groups at about 4 or about 12 weeks were pooled. Study-wide results and limits: Increases in Spike-specific TCR breadth and depth were seen after two AZD1222 doses. Clonal diversity was possibly underestimated, and the donors were mostly white British, with more females. In all cases, repertoires were sampled only after the peak T cell response.

Using immunoSEQ multiplex PCR, the repertoire was profiled, and TCRdb retains in-frame clones only, with some absent. In the table there are about 94,000 clones, over 75% of which are singletons. Of note for this clone: Its cognate antigen is unknown.

Germline-derived CDR1 and CDR2 are SGHVS and FQNEAQ. V shed 6 bases, J shed 9 bases, and the junction held 0 bases outside the gene matches. The CDR3 runs to 11 residues. The sequence was collected from an adult in good health. Sample: peripheral blood, taken on day 0 of AZD1222 vaccination. This chain links TRBV7-8 with TRBJ2-5; 11 positions match TRBD2. The CDR3 protein is CASRTSGAQYF. The CDR3 nucleotides are TGTGCCAGCAGGACTAGCGGGGCCCAGTACTTC.